This T cell receptor beta chain is drawn from a study of beta chain features in type 1 diabetes. Whole-study findings and limits: Significant though moderate, a shortening of TCRB CDR3s appeared in all four CD4+ subsets of Type 1 diabetes patients.

Since all of the isolated RNA was reverse transcribed, expressed TCRB transcripts were what got sequenced. TCRdb's copy holds only in-frame clones and misses some; the assay was immunoSEQ multiplex PCR. Of about 400,000 clones in the sample, around 13% were seen once. CDR1 and CDR2 from the germline V gene are GTSNPN and SVGIG (reference sequence). The V and J ends lost 3 bases and 4 bases, in that order; junction bases with no gene match: 2. This CDR3 is 13 amino acids long. With respect to this clone: Its antigen is unidentified.

This receptor was taken from a young man in good health. Material: naive CD4+ T cells from blood. This chain connects TRBV30 to TRBJ1-3; 8 nucleotides match TRBD1. CDR3 coding DNA: TGTGCCTGGAGCAGGGGGCGAGGAAACACCATATATTTT. It encodes CAWSRGRGNTIYF.